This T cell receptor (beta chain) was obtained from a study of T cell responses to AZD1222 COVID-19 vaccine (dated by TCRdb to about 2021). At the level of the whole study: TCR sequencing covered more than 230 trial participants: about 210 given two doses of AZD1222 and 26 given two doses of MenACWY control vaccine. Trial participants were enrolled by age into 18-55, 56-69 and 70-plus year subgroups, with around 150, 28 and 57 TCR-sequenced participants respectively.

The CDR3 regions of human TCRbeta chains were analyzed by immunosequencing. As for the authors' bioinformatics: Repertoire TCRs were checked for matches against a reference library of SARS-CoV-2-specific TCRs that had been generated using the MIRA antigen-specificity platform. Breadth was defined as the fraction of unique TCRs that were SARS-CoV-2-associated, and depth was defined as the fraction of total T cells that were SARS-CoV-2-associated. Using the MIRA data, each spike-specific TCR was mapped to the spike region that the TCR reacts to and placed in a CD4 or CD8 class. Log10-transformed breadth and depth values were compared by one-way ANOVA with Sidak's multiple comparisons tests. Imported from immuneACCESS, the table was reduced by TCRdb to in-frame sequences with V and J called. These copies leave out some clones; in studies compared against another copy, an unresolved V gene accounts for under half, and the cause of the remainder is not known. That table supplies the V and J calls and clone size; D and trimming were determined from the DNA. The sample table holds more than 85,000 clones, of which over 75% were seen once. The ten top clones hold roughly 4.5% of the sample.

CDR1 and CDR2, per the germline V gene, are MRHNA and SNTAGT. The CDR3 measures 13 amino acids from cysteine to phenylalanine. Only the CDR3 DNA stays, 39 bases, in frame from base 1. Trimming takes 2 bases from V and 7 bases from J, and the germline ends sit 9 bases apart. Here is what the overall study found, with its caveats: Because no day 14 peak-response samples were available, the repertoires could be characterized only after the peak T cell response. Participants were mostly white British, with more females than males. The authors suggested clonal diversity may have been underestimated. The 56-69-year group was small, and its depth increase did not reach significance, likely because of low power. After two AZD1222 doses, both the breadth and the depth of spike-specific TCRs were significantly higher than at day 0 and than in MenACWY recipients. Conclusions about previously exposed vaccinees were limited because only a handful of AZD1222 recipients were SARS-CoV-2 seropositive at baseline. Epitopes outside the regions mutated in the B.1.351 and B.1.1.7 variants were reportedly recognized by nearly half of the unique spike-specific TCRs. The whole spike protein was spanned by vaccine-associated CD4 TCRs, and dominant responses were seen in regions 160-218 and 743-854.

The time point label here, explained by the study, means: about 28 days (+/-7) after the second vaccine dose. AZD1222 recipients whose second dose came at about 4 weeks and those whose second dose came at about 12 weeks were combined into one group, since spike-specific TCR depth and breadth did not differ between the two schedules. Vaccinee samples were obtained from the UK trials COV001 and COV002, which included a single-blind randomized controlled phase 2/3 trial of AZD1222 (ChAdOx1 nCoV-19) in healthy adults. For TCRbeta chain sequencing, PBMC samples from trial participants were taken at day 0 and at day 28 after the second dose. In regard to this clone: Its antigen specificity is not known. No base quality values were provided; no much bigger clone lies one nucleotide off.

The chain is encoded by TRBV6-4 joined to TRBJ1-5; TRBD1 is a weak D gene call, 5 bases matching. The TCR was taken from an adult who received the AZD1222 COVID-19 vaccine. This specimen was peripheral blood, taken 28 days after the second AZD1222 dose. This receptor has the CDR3 CASSDQGGQPQHF. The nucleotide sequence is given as TGTGCCAGCAGTGACCAGGGAGGCCAGCCCCAGCATTTT.